This TCR beta chain derives from a study of CD8 T cells in Susac syndrome (dated by TCRdb to between 2018 and 2021). Looking at the study overall: Repertoire sequencing was used to test whether CD8+ T cell activation and differentiation in Susac syndrome was antigen driven. What the study reported, not specific to this receptor: The TCR sequencing and HLA analysis was acknowledged to have included a relatively small number of individuals.

Peripheral blood CD8+ and CD4+ T cells from healthy donors, Susac syndrome patients and multiple sclerosis patients were profiled using high-throughput TCR beta sequencing. Treatment-naive patients with stable or active relapsing-remitting disease fulfilling revised McDonald criteria were used as multiple sclerosis controls. Bulk CD8+ and CD4+ T cells were purified magnetically by negative isolation, whereas CD8+ TEMRA cells were enriched by FACS. Blood was collected in EDTA tubes and processed within 24 hours, with PBMCs isolated through density gradient centrifugation. PBMCs intended for TCR sequencing were frozen in liquid nitrogen and were later thawed in a 37 degrees C water bath. The sorted or isolated CD4+, CD8+ and CD8+ TEMRA cells had a purity of 90% or higher. RNA was extracted using the RNeasy kit, and about 0.5 to 1 microgram was reverse transcribed with random hexamers. The immunoSEQ multiplex PCR assay, which covers 54 Vbeta and 13 Jbeta segments, was used to amplify TCR beta CDR3 regions. To correct PCR amplification bias, a synthetic template baseline was used for both primer optimization and computational correction. The paper's data handling went like this. Only productive sequences were kept, with reads annotated to V, D and J genes according to IMGT and analyzed in immunoSEQ Analyzer. To calculate clonality, Shannon entropy was normalized by log2 of the number of productive unique sequences and then subtracted from one. For each patient and control, public and private clones were evaluated among the 100 most prevalent clones. Clones were defined as Susac-specific when absent from the healthy and MS cohorts, from fewer than 1,300 published viral clones and from other ImmuneACCESS disease sequences. The public reads were run again by TCRdb, first through fastp at Q25 and then through MiXCR, and only productive beta chains were kept. Every entry covers one CDR3 protein and lists the most common genes and DNA from its rows. The V and J calls were not made by the authors but by TCRdb's processing. The sample profile shows around 200,000 distinct CDR3 sequences; around 93% of them were found once. The ten largest clones capture 0.082% of the sample.

Of note for this clonotype: Its antigen target is currently unknown. No per-base quality is available; no much larger clone lies one base away.

CDR1 and CDR2 are read off the germline V gene (reference sequence) as GTSNPN and SVGIG. Relative to germline, V is 2 bases shorter and J is 4 bases shorter, with 15 bases between their ends. There are 14 amino acids in the CDR3, from cysteine to phenylalanine inclusive. The read is trimmed to its CDR3 DNA, 42 bases read in frame from base 1. Recombination joined TRBV30 with TRBJ2-7; TRBD2 could be the D gene, as 6 bases match. The receptor was isolated from a human donor with multiple sclerosis. The material sequenced was CD4+ T cells from PBMCs. The DNA sequence is as follows: TGTGCCTGGAGTAGGGCTAGCGTTGGGTACGAGCAGTACTTC. Its protein product is CAWSRASVGYEQYF.